Listed here are 17 T cell receptor beta chains from one sample, sequenced in a study of control samples from healthy donors and cancer patients. The table came from immunoSEQ multiplex PCR; TCRdb's copy has only in-frame clones and leaves some out. Of about 73,000 clones listed, roughly 92% were seen once; the top ten hold 6.2%. The sample comprised blood. The receptors stem from a woman aged 40 to 50 in good health.

This clone showed up just once. J is TRBJ2-2 and V is TRBV6-1; the match to TRBD2 covers 8 bases. Germline assignment: CDR1 MNHNS and CDR2 SASEGT. The CDR3 has 13 amino acids. Losses at the gene ends were 11 bases for V and 4 bases for J; bases not matched to a gene: 6. This CDR3 reads CAEAGEVTGELFF. CDR3 nucleotide sequence: TGTGCCGAAGCGGGAGAGGTCACCGGGGAGCTGTTTTTT.

This chain joins TRBV7-9 and TRBJ1-2; TRBD1 might be the D (6 bases). V shed 10 bases and J shed 6 bases, with 12 bases lying between them. The CDR3 is made up of 11 amino acids. The germline CDR1 and CDR2 sequences are SEHNR and FQNEAQ (reference sequence). The CDR3 DNA is TGTGCCACACAGGGTGTAGATGGCTACACCTTC. As protein: CATQGVDGYTF.

The V call is TRBV12-2, the J call TRBJ1-5. TRBV12-2 is a pseudogene locus. There are 16 residues in the CDR3. The CDR3 loop is CASRLARQNSNQPQHF. In DNA, the CDR3 is TGTGCAAGTCGCTTAGCGCGCCAAAATAGCAATCAGCCCCAGCATTTT.

The rearrangement joins TRBV19 to TRBJ1-1; D remains unclear. Per the germline V gene, CDR1 is LNHDA and CDR2 is SQIVND (reference sequence). V was shortened by 5 bases and J by 1 base, with 8 bases between the two germline ends. This CDR3 has 13 amino acids. The CDR3 DNA is TGTGCCAGTAGTCTTACAGCGAACACTGAAGCTTTCTTT. It translates to CASSLTANTEAFF.

CDR3 in DNA: TGTGCCAGCAGGGGACTAGCGGGGGTGCCAGGGGAGACCCAGTACTTC. Translated: CASRGLAGVPGETQYF. This chain links TRBV2 with TRBJ2-5, with TRBD2 identical over 14 bases. The CDR3 spans 16 residues. CDR1 and CDR2 (germline): SNHLY, FYNNEI. The V segment lost 6 bases and the J segment 5 bases; nucleotides outside the gene matches: 8.

This rearrangement joins TRBV9 to TRBJ2-7, with 11 bases fitting TRBD2. CDR1 SGDLS and CDR2 YYNGEE come from the germline V gene. Germline trimming cut 2 bases from V and 4 bases from J; bases unmatched to any gene: 8. This CDR3 contains 16 residues. The CDR3 loop reads CASSVSGGAGGYEQYF. The CDR3 coding sequence is TGTGCCAGCAGCGTTAGCGGGGGGGCCGGCGGATACGAGCAGTACTTC. The full variable domain, in which reference TRBV9 and TRBJ2-7 provide the parts outside the CDR3, is DSGVTQTPKHLITATGQRVTLRCSPRSGDLSVYWYQQSLDQGLQFLIQYYNGEERAKGNILERFSAQQFPDLHSELNLSSLELGDSALYFCASSVSGGAGGYEQYFGPGTRLTVT.

The gene calls are TRBV27 and TRBJ1-1, with a tentative D call TRBD1 (6 bases). Germline V CDR1 and CDR2: MNHEY, SMNVEV (reference sequence). The CDR3 loop spans 15 amino acids. Trimming shortened V by 7 bases and J by 0 bases, and 15 bases separated the two germline ends. CDR3 bases: TGTGCCAGCACCCGAGCCACAGGGATGAACACTGAAGCTTTCTTT. It translates to CASTRATGMNTEAFF.

The rearrangement links TRBV5-1 to TRBJ1-3, with 9 bases lining up with TRBD1. Losses at the gene ends were 3 bases for V and 2 bases for J; bases not matched to a gene: 6. The CDR3 length is 16 residues. Germline CDR1 SGHRS, CDR2 YFSETQ. CDR3 in amino acids: CASSSGQGITGNTIYF. For the CDR3, the DNA is TGCGCCAGCAGCTCGGGACAGGGTATAACTGGAAACACCATATATTTT.

V and J are TRBV27 and TRBJ1-5; TRBD1 matches at 7 bases. Looked up from germline, CDR1 is MNHEY and CDR2 is SMNVEV (reference sequence). After removal of 2 bases from V and 5 bases from J, the junction contained 3 bases not matched to a gene. This CDR3 region has 14 residues. The CDR3 protein is CASSLTRGYQPQHF. In DNA, the CDR3 is TGTGCCAGCAGTTTAACCAGGGGGTATCAGCCCCAGCATTTT.

The chain combines TRBV6-5 with TRBJ1-1; D perhaps matches TRBD1 (5 bases). V was clipped by 4 bases and J by 2 bases, with 11 bases between them. The CDR3 runs 14 residues. From germline, CDR1 is MNHEY and CDR2 SVGAGI. The DNA for the CDR3 is TGTGCCAGCAGTTCCCCACAGGTTAACACTGAAGCTTTCTTT. This translates into CASSSPQVNTEAFF.

The V and J genes are TRBV5-6 and TRBJ2-3; 10 bases fit TRBD2. The CDR3 runs to 16 residues. Unmatched junction bases numbered 3, after V lost 0 bases and J lost 2 bases. Germline CDR1 SGHDT, CDR2 YYEEEE. CDR3 DNA: TGTGCCAGCAGCTTGGGACTAGCGGGTACCACAGATACGCAGTATTTT. Translated, it gives CASSLGLAGTTDTQYF.

The chain employs TRBV4-1 and TRBJ1-1; 8 bases fit TRBD1. Germline V gives CDR1 MGHRA, CDR2 YSYEKL. Unmatched junction bases numbered 7, after V lost 3 bases and J lost 1 base. CDR3 length equals 16 residues. CDR3 DNA sequence: TGCGCCAGCAGCCATCAACGTGGGACAGGGAACACTGAAGCTTTCTTT. It yields the protein CASSHQRGTGNTEAFF.

The V call is TRBV6-5, the J call TRBJ1-1, with 7 bases matching TRBD1. This CDR3 comprises 12 residues. The germline CDR1 and CDR2 sequences are MNHEY and SVGAGI. Trimming removed 4 bases from V and 10 bases from J; junction bases left unmatched: 6. CDR3 sequence: CASSSVGQAAFF. In DNA, the CDR3 is TGTGCCAGCAGTTCAGTAGGACAGGCAGCTTTCTTT.

This clone has just one count. The chain carries TRBV7-9 and TRBJ2-2; 11 bases are a match to TRBD2. Per the germline V gene, CDR1 is SEHNR and CDR2 is FQNEAQ (reference sequence). Trimming cost V 2 bases and J 5 bases; bases outside gene matches: 4. The CDR3 is 16 residues long. The CDR3 spells CASSLKGLAETGELFF. The DNA of the CDR3 is TGTGCCAGCAGCTTAAAGGGACTAGCGGAAACCGGGGAGCTGTTTTTT.

The chain carries TRBV19 and TRBJ1-4, with 10 bases lining up with TRBD1. This CDR3 is 15 amino acids long. Germline CDR1 LNHDA, CDR2 SQIVND (reference sequence). The V and J ends lost 5 bases and 7 bases, in that order; junction bases with no gene match: 7. CDR3: CASSALGTGVEKLFF. In nucleotides, the CDR3 is TGTGCCAGTAGTGCCCTAGGGACAGGGGTTGAAAAACTGTTTTTT. Complete variable domain (other parts from reference TRBV19 and TRBJ1-4): DGGITQSPKYLFRKEGQNVTLSCEQNLNHDAMYWYRQDPGQGLRLIYYSQIVNDFQKGDIAEGYSVSREKKESFPLTVTSAQKNPTAFYLCASSALGTGVEKLFFGSGTQLSVL.

The gene calls are TRBV10-3 and TRBJ1-5; 7 nucleotides align to TRBD1. CDR1 ENHRY and CDR2 SYGVKD come from the germline V gene. Unmatched junction bases numbered 5, after V lost 4 bases and J lost 5 bases. The CDR3 totals 14 residues. DNA for the CDR3: TGTGCCATCAGTGGTGGAGGGGGCGATCAGCCCCAGCATTTT. It yields the protein CAISGGGGDQPQHF.

CDR3 DNA: TGTGCCAGCAGCCAAGGGACTAGCGGGGGGTCCTACGAGCAGTACTTC. Protein product: CASSQGTSGGSYEQYF. V and J are TRBV4-2 and TRBJ2-7; TRBD2 aligns across 14 bases. The CDR3 consists of 16 residues. After removal of 1 base from V and 1 base from J, the junction contained 0 bases not matched to a gene. In germline, CDR1 is LGHNA, CDR2 YNFKEQ.